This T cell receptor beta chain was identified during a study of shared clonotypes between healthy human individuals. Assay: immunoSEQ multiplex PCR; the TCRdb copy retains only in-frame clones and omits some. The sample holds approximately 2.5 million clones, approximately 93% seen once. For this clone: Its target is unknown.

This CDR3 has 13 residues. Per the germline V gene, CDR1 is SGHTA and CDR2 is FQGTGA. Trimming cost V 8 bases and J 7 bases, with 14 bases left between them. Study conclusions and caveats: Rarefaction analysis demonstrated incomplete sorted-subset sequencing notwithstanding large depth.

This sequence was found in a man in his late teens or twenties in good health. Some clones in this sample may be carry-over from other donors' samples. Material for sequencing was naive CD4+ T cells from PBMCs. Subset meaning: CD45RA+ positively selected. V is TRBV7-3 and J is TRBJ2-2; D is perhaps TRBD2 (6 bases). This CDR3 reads CASRAGSHGELFF. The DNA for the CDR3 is TGTGCCAGCCGGGCGGGATCCCACGGGGAGCTGTTTTTT.